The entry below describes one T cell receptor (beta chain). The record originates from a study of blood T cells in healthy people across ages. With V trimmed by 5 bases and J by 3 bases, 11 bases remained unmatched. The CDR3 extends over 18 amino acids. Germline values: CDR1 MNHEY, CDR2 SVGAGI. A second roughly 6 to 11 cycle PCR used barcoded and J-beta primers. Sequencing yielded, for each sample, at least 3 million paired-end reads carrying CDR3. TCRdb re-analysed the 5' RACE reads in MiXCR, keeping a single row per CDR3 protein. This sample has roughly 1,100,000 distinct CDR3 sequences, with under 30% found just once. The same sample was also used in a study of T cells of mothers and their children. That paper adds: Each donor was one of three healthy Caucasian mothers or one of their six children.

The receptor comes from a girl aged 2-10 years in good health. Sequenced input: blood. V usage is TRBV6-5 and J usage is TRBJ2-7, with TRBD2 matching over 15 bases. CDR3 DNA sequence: TGTGCCAGCAGTAACGGACTAGCGGGAGGGCCACCCTTCTACGAGCAGTACTTC. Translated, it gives CASSNGLAGGPPFYEQYF.